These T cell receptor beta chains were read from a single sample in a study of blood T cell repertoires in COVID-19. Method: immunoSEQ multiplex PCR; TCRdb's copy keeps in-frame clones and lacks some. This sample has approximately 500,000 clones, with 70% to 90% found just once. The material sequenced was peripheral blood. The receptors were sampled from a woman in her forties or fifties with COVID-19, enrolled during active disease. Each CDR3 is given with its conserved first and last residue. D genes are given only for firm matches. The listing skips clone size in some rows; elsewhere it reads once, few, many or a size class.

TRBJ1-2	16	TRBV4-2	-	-	CASSQDSGAPSYGYTF	TGTGCCAGCAGCCAAGATTCAGGCGCACCTTCCTATGGCTACACCTTC
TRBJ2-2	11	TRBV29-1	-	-	CSVTTTGELFF	TGCAGCGTAACTACCACCGGGGAGCTGTTTTTT
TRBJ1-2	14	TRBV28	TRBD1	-	CASSYPGGADGYTF	TGTGCCAGCAGTTACCCAGGGGGCGCAGATGGCTACACCTTC
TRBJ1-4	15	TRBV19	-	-	CASSTLDSPNEKLFF	TGTGCCAGTAGTACCCTGGACAGCCCAAATGAAAAACTGTTTTTT
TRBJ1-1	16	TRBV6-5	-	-	CASSYSATGTKTGAFF	TGTGCCAGCAGTTACTCGGCAACAGGGACGAAAACCGGGGCTTTCTTT
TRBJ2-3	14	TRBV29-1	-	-	CSVAGGTSTDTQYF	TGCAGCGTTGCAGGGGGGACTAGCACAGATACGCAGTATTTT
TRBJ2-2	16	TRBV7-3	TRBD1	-	CASSPGLGQDSGELFF	TGTGCCAGCAGTCCGGGCCTGGGACAGGACAGCGGGGAGCTGTTTTTT
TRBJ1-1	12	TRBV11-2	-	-	CASSLPTGGAFF	TGTGCCAGCAGCTTACCCACGGGAGGGGCTTTCTTT
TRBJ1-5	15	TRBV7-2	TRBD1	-	CASSFQGGTNQPQHF	TGTGCCAGCAGCTTTCAGGGGGGAACCAATCAGCCCCAGCATTTT
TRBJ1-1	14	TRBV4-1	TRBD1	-	CASSQRTGETEAFF	TGCGCCAGCAGCCAGCGGACAGGGGAGACTGAAGCTTTCTTT
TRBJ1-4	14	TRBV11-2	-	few	CASSLTAESEKLFF	TGTGCCAGCAGCTTAACGGCGGAGTCGGAAAAACTGTTTTTT
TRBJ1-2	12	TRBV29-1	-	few	CSVEVLTYGYTF	TGCAGCGTTGAAGTACTCACTTATGGCTACACCTTC
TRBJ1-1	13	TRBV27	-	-	CASSPAGNTEAFF	TGTGCCAGCAGCCCAGCGGGGAACACTGAAGCTTTCTTT
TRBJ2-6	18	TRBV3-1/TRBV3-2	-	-	CASSQLLTGNSGANVLTF	TGTGCCAGCAGTCAACTTTTAACAGGGAACTCTGGGGCCAACGTCCTGACTTTC
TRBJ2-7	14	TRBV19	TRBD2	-	CASSAQRGNYEQYF	TGTGCCAGTAGTGCACAGCGGGGAAACTACGAGCAGTACTTC
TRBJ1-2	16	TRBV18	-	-	CASSPYGRRENYGYTF	TGTGCCAGCTCACCATACGGGAGGCGGGAGAACTATGGCTACACCTTC
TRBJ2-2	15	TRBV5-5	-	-	CASSRTGTDTGELFF	TGTGCCAGCAGCCGTACAGGGACGGACACCGGGGAGCTGTTTTTT
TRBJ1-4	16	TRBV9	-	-	CASSARSWQGGEKLFF	TGTGCCAGCAGCGCCCGGTCCTGGCAGGGAGGGGAAAAACTGTTTTTT
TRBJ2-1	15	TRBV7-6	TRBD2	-	CASSLASGGYNEQFF	TGTGCCAGCAGCTTAGCGAGCGGGGGCTACAATGAGCAGTTCTTC
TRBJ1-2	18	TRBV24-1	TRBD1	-	CATSARTGGDPNNYGYTF	TGTGCCACCAGTGCCCGAACAGGGGGCGACCCTAATAACTATGGCTACACCTTC
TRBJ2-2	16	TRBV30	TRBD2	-	CARGSGLGVFSGELFF	TGTGCCCGAGGAAGCGGACTAGGGGTTTTCTCCGGGGAGCTGTTTTTT
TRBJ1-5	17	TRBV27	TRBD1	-	CASSTGTGLGGNQPQHF	TGTGCCAGCAGTACCGGGACAGGGTTAGGGGGCAATCAGCCCCAGCATTTT
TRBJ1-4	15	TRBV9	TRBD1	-	CASSPGQAVNEKLFF	TGTGCCAGCAGCCCAGGACAGGCGGTTAATGAAAAACTGTTTTTT
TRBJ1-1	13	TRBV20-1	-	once	CSASRGRDTEAFF	TGCAGTGCTAGTCGCGGCAGGGACACTGAAGCTTTCTTT
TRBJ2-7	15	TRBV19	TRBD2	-	CASSVVAGVSGEQYF	TGTGCCAGTAGTGTCGTAGCGGGGGTATCGGGGGAGCAGTACTTC
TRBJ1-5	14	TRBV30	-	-	CAWSSGRANQPQHF	TGTGCCTGGAGTTCTGGCCGTGCCAATCAGCCCCAGCATTTT
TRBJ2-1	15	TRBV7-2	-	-	CASSSHVDYRNEQFF	TGTGCCAGCAGCTCCCACGTGGACTACCGCAATGAGCAGTTCTTC
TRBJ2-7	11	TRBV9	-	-	CARHQGHEQYF	TGTGCCAGACATCAGGGCCACGAGCAGTACTTC
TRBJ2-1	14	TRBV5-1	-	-	CASSLSRGDNEQFF	TGCGCCAGCAGCTTGAGCAGGGGGGACAATGAGCAGTTCTTC
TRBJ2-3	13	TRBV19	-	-	CASSIGGGDTQYF	TGTGCCAGTAGTATCGGAGGTGGGGATACGCAGTATTTT
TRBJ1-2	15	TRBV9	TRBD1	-	CASSVAPGQGASYTF	TGTGCCAGCAGCGTAGCCCCGGGACAGGGGGCCAGCTACACCTTC